Listed below are T cell receptor beta chains from one sample, sequenced in a study of cytomegalovirus exposure and HLA in healthy donors. The method was immunoSEQ multiplex PCR; TCRdb's version includes in-frame clones alone and lacks a portion of them. The table records a few hundred thousand clones, 70% to 90% of them present only once. The sequenced material came from PBMCs. These receptors were obtained from a young woman in good health and CMV-seronegative. CDR3s include the opening cysteine and the closing phenylalanine or tryptophan. A D gene is named only where the DNA matches it firmly. Clone size is not always given. Where it is, it says once, few, many or a class for expanded clones.

j_call | d_call | v_call | clone_size | cdr3_nt | cdr3_aa
TRBJ2-1 | NA | TRBV27 | once | TGTGCCAGCAGTTGGACAGATTACAATGAGCAGTTCTTC | CASSWTDYNEQFF
TRBJ2-5 | NA | TRBV6-5 | NA | TGTGCCAGCGGGCATTCAGAGACCCAGTACTTC | CASGHSETQYF
TRBJ2-6 | TRBD1 | TRBV5-4 | once | TGTGCCAGCAGCGCCGGACAGGACCCCTCTGGGGCCAACGTCCTGACTTTC | CASSAGQDPSGANVLTF
TRBJ1-5 | NA | TRBV28 | NA | TGTGCCAGCAGTTTCTATGTTCAGGGCGGCCAGCCCCAGCATTTT | CASSFYVQGGQPQHF
TRBJ1-2 | NA | TRBV6-5 | NA | TGTGCCAGCAGTCCTCCAGGGGTTTATGGCTACACCTTC | CASSPPGVYGYTF
TRBJ2-3 | NA | TRBV4-3 | once | TGCGCCAGCTCTCCAACGAAGAGCGGTACGCAGTATTTT | CASSPTKSGTQYF
TRBJ2-2 | TRBD2 | TRBV19 | NA | TGTGCCAGTAGTATAGAAGGGGCTAGCGGGAGCATCGGGGAGCTGTTTTTT | CASSIEGASGSIGELFF
TRBJ2-6 | NA | TRBV19 | NA | TGTGCCAGTACCCAAGGGGCTGGGGCCAACGTCCTGACTTTC | CASTQGAGANVLTF
TRBJ2-7 | TRBD2 | TRBV15 | NA | TGTGCCACCAGCGAAGGACTACTAGCGCCAGTAGATACTTCAGAGCAGTACTTC | CATSEGLLAPVDTSEQYF
TRBJ2-4 | NA | TRBV4-3 | once | TGCGCCAGCAGCCAAGAACGGCGAAGGGGGGGGAACATTCAGTACTTC | CASSQERRRGGNIQYF
TRBJ2-3 | TRBD2 | TRBV4-1 | NA | TGCGCCAGCAGCCCAGAGCGGGAGGGCCGCTTAGAAAGGACAGATACGCAGTATTTT | CASSPEREGRLERTDTQYF
TRBJ2-7 | NA | TRBV2 | NA | TGTGCCAGCAGTGAACTTCCGGGGTTGTACGAGCAGTACTTC | CASSELPGLYEQYF
TRBJ2-3 | NA | TRBV19 | NA | TGTGCCAGTAGTATAGTATTTCAGGGTAGCACAGATACGCAGTATTTT | CASSIVFQGSTDTQYF
TRBJ2-3 | TRBD2 | TRBV4-3 | once | TGCGCCAGCAGCCACCCCGGCGGGACTAGCGGTAGCACAGATACGCAGTATTTT | CASSHPGGTSGSTDTQYF
TRBJ2-5 | NA | TRBV5-1 | NA | TGCGCCAGCAGCTCGGGAGTCGGGGGCCAAGAGACCCAGTACTTC | CASSSGVGGQETQYF
TRBJ1-1 | TRBD1 | TRBV5-4 | NA | TGTGCCAGCAGCCTGACAGGGTTCACTGAAGCTTTCTTT | CASSLTGFTEAFF
TRBJ2-5 | NA | TRBV14 | once | TGTGCCAGCAGCCCGACTCTAGAGACCCAGTACTTC | CASSPTLETQYF
TRBJ1-5 | NA | TRBV2 | NA | TGTGCCAGCAGGGCGACAGGAAGGGGGAATAGCAATCAGCCCCAGCATTTT | CASRATGRGNSNQPQHF
TRBJ1-1 | TRBD1 | TRBV18 | NA | TGTGCCAGCTCACCAGGCGACAGGGTTTTCGGAGAAGCTTTCTTT | CASSPGDRVFGEAFF
TRBJ2-1 | TRBD2 | TRBV10-1 | NA | TGCGCCAGCAGCCCGGGACTAGCAGATGAAGGGGCTGAGAATGAGCAGTTCTTC | CASSPGLADEGAENEQFF
TRBJ2-7 | NA | TRBV11-2 | NA | TGTGCCAGCAGCTTCGGAGTCGAGCAGTACTTC | CASSFGVEQYF
TRBJ2-7 | TRBD2 | TRBV6-1 | NA | TGTGCCAGCAGTGACCGGCGGGAGGCCGACTACGAGCAGTACTTC | CASSDRREADYEQYF
TRBJ2-7 | NA | TRBV27 | NA | TGTGCCAGCAGTCCCGGGAGTTTCTACGAGCAGTACTTC | CASSPGSFYEQYF
TRBJ2-1 | NA | TRBV28 | NA | TGTGCCAGCAGACCCCGACTAGCGCCTCGAAGGGGGCTCAATGAGCAGTTCTTC | CASRPRLAPRRGLNEQFF
TRBJ2-7 | TRBD2 | TRBV9 | NA | TGTGCCAGCAGCGCCGGACTAGCGGGAGCCCACGAGCAGTACTTC | CASSAGLAGAHEQYF
TRBJ1-1 | NA | TRBV5-4 | NA | TGTGCCAGCACCCCACAGATGAACACTGAAGCTTTCTTT | CASTPQMNTEAFF